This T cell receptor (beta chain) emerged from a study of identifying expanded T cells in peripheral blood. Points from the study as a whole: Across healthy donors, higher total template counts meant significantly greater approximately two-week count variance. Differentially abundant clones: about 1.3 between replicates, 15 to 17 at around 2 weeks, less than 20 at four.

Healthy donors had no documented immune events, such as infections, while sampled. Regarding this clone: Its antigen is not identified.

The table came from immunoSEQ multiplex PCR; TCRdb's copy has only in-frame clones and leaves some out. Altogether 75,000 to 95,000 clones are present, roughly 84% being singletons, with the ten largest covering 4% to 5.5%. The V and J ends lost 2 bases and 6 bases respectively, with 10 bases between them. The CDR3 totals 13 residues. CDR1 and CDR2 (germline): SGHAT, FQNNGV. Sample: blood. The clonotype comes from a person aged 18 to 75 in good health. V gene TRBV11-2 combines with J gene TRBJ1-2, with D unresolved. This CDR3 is CASSLNGYDGYTF. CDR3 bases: TGTGCCAGCAGCTTAAACGGGTATGATGGCTACACCTTC.